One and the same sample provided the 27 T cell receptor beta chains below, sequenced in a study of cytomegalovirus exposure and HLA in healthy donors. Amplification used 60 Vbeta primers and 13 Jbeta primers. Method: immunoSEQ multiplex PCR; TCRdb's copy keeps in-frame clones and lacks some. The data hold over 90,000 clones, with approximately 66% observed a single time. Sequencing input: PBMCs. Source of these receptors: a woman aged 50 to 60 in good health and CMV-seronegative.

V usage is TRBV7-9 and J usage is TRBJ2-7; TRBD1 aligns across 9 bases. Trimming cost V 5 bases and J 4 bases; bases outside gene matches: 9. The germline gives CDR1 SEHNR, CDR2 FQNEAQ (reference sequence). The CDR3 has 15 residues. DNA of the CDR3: TGTGCCAGCAGCCTCGGGACAGGGACTTTGTACGAGCAGTACTTC. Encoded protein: CASSLGTGTLYEQYF. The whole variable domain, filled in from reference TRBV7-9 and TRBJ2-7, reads DTGVSQNPRHKITKRGQNVTFRCDPISEHNRLYWYRQTLGQGPEFLTYFQNEAQLEKSRLLSDRFSAERPKGSFSTLEIQRTEQGDSAMYLCASSLGTGTLYEQYFGPGTRLTVT.

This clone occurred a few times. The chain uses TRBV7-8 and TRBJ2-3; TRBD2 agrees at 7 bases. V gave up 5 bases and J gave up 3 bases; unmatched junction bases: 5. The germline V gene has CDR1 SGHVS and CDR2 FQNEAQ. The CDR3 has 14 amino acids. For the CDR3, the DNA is TGTGCCAGCAGCCGGAGCGGGACGACAGATACGCAGTATTTT. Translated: CASSRSGTTDTQYF.

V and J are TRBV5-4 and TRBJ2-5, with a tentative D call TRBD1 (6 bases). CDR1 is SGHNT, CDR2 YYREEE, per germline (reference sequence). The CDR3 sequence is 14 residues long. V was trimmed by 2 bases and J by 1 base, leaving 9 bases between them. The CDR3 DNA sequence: TGTGCCAGCAGCTTTCAGGACAGCCAAGAGACCCAGTACTTC. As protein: CASSFQDSQETQYF. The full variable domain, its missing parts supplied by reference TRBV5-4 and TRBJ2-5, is ETGVTQSPTHLIKTRGQQVTLRCSSQSGHNTVSWYQQALGQGPQFIFQYYREEENGRGNFPPRFSGLQFPNYSSELNVNALELDDSALYLCASSFQDSQETQYFGPGTRLLVL.

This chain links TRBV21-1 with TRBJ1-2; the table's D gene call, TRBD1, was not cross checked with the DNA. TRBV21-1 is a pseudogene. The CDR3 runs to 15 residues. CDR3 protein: CASSNEGQSGYGYTF. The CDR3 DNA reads TGTGCCAGCAGCAATGAGGGACAGAGCGGCTATGGCTACACCTTC.

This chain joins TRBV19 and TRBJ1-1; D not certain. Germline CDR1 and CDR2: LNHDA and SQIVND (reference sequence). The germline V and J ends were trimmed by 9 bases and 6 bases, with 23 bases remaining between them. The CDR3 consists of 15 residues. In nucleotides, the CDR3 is TGTGCCAGCAGAACGGAGGGAGGGATTTACTCTGAAGCTTTCTTT. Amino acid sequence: CASRTEGGIYSEAFF.

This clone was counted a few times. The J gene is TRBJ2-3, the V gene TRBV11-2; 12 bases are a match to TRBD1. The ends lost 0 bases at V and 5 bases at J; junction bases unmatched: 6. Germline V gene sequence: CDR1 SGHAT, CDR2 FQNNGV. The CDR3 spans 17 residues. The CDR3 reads CASSLEVGQGAGDTQYF. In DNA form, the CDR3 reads TGTGCCAGCAGCTTAGAAGTGGGACAGGGGGCGGGAGATACGCAGTATTTT.

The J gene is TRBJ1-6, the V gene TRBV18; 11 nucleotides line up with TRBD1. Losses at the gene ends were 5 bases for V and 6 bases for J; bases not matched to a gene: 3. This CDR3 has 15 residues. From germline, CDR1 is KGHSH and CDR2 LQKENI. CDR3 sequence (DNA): TGTGCCAGCTCAACCGGGACAGGGGGTAATTCACCCCTCCACTTT. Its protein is CASSTGTGGNSPLHF.

The CDR3 DNA reads TGTGCCAGCAGGGCGGGAGAATACCCTTCAGATACGCAGTATTTT. Protein: CASRAGEYPSDTQYF. The rearrangement joins TRBV2 to TRBJ2-3, with 7 nucleotides matching TRBD2. In germline, CDR1 is SNHLY, CDR2 FYNNEI. The ends lost 6 bases at V and 4 bases at J; junction bases unmatched: 10. The CDR3 extends over 15 amino acids.

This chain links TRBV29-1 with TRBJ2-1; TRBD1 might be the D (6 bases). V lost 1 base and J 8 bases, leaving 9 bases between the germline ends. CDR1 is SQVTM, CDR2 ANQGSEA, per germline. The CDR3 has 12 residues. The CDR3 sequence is CSVEGQVDEQFF. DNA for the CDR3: TGCAGCGTTGAAGGACAGGTCGATGAGCAGTTCTTC.

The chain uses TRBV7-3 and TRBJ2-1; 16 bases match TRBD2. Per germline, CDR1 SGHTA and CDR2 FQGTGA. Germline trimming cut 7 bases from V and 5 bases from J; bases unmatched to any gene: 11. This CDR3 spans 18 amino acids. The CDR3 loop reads CASTPGLAGGPSNNEQFF. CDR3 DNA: TGTGCCAGCACCCCGGGACTAGCGGGAGGGCCCTCTAACAATGAGCAGTTCTTC.

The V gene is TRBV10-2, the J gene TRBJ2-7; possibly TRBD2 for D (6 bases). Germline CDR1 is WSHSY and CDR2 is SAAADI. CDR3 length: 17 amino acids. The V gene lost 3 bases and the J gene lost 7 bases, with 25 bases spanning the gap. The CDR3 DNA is TGCGCCAGCAGTGATGTTGTGTACGGGGGAATCTTCGGAGAGCAGTACTTC. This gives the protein CASSDVVYGGIFGEQYF.

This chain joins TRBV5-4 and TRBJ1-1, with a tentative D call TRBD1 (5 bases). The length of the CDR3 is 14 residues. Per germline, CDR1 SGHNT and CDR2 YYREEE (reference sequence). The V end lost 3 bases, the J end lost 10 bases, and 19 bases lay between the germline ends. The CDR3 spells CASSSGPSPQGAFF. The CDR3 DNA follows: TGTGCCAGCAGCTCCGGGCCTTCGCCTCAGGGAGCTTTCTTT.

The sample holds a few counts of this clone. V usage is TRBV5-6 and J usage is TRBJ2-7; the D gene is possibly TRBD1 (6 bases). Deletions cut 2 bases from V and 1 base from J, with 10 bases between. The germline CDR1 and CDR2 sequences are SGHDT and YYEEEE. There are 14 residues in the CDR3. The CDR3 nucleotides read TGTGCCAGCAGCTTCAGGGGTCAATCCTACGAGCAGTACTTC. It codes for CASSFRGQSYEQYF.

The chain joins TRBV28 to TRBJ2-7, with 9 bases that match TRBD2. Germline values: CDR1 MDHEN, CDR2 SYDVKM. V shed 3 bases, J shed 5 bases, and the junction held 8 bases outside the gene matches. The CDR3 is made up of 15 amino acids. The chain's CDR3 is CASSFSAGGPDEQYF. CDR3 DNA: TGTGCCAGCAGTTTTTCTGCGGGAGGGCCCGACGAGCAGTACTTC.

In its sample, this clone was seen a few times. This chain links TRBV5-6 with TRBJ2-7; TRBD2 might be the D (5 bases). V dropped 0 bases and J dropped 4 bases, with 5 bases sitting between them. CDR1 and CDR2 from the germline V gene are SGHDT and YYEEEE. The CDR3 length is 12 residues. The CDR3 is CASSLGTYEQYF. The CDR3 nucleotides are TGTGCCAGCAGCTTGGGGACTTACGAGCAGTACTTC.

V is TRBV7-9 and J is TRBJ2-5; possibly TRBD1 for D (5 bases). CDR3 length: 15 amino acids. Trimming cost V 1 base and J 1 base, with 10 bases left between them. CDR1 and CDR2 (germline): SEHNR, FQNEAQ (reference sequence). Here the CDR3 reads CASSLEQGIQETQYF. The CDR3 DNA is TGTGCCAGCAGCTTAGAGCAGGGCATCCAAGAGACCCAGTACTTC.

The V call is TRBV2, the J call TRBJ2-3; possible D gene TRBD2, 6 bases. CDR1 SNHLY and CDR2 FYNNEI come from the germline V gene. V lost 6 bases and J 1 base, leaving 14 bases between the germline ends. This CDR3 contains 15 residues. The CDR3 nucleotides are TGTGCCAGCAGACGGGTGGCTAGCGGCACAGATACGCAGTATTTT. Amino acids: CASRRVASGTDTQYF. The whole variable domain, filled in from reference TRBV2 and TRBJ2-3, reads EPEVTQTPSHQVTQMGQEVILRCVPISNHLYFYWYRQILGQKVEFLVSFYNNEISEKSEIFDDQFSVERPDGSNFTLKIRSTKLEDSAMYFCASRRVASGTDTQYFGPGTRLTVL.

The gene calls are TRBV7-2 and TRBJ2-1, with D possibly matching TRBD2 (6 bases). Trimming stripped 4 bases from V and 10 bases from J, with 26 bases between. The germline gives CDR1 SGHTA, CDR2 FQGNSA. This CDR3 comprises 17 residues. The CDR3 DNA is TGTGCCAGCAGCTCCACAAGGACTGGAGGGTCCCTCGGCGAGCAGTTCTTC. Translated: CASSSTRTGGSLGEQFF. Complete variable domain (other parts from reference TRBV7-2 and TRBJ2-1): GAGVSQSPSNKVTEKGKDVELRCDPISGHTALYWYRQSLGQGLEFLIYFQGNSAPDKSGLPSDRFSAERTGGSVSTLTIQRTQQEDSAVYLCASSSTRTGGSLGEQFFGPGTRLTVL.

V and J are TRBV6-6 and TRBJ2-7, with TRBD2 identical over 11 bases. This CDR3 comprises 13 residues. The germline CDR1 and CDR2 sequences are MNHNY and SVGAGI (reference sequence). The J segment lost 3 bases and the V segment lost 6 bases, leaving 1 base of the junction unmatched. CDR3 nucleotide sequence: TGTGCCAGCAGGACTAGCGGGGACTACGAGCAGTACTTC. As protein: CASRTSGDYEQYF.

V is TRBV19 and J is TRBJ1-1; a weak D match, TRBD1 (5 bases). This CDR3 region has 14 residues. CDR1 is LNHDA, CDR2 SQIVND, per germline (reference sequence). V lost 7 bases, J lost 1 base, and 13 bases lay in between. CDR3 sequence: CASTLGVANTEAFF. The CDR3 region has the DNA TGTGCCAGTACCCTAGGGGTAGCGAACACTGAAGCTTTCTTT.

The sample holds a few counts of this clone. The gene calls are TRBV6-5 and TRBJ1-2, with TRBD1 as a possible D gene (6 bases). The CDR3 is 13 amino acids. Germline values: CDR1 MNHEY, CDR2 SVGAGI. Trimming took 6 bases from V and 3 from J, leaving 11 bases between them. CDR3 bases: TGTGCCAGCAGAACCACAGGGCACTATGGCTACACCTTC. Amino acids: CASRTTGHYGYTF.

The DNA for the CDR3 is TGTGCCAGCAGCTTAGAAGCTAGCGGGAGTTATGGGGCCAACGTCCTGACTTTC. Protein: CASSLEASGSYGANVLTF. The chain links TRBV11-3 to TRBJ2-6, with 10 bases lining up with TRBD2. The trim removed 0 bases at V and 3 bases at J, leaving 5 bases unmatched. The CDR3 is 18 amino acids. Germline-derived CDR1 and CDR2 are SGHNT and YENEEA.

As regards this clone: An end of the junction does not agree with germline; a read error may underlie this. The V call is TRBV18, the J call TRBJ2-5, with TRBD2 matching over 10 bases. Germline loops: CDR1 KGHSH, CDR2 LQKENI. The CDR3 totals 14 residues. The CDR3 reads CASSPGLAGDWPHF. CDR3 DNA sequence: TGTGCCAGCTCACCAGGGCTAGCGGGGGACTGGCCGCACTTC. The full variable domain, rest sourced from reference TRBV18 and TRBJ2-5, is NAGVMQNPRHLVRRRGQEARLRCSPMKGHSHVYWYRQLPEEGLKFMVYLQKENIIDESGMPKERFSAEFPKEGPSILRIQQVVRGDSAAYFCASSPGLAGDWPHFGPGTRLLVL.

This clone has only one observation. The CDR3 loop is CASSQDAAGGFGETQYF. The CDR3 DNA reads as TGTGCCAGCAGCCAAGATGCGGCGGGAGGTTTTGGTGAGACCCAGTACTTC. The chain recombines TRBV4-2 with TRBJ2-5; 8 nucleotides agree with TRBD2. This CDR3 is built from 17 residues. Germline assignment: CDR1 LGHNA and CDR2 YNFKEQ. V shed 0 bases and J 5 bases; nucleotides not matched to a gene: 11.

CDR3 protein: CASSFTGSQGYTF. The DNA for the CDR3 is TGTGCCAGCAGCTTCACAGGGAGCCAAGGCTACACCTTC. This rearrangement joins TRBV5-8 to TRBJ1-2; tentative D call: TRBD1 (6 bases). Germline CDR1 SGHTS, CDR2 YDEGEE. This CDR3 region has 13 residues. The V end lost 2 bases, the J end lost 8 bases, and 13 bases lay between the germline ends.

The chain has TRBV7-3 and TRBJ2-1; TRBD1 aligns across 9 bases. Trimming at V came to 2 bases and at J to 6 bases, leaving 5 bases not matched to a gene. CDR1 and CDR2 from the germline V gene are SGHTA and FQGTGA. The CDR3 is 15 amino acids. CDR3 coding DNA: TGTGCCAGCAGCTTAGGACAGGGGCGTTTCAATGAGCAGTTCTTC. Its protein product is CASSLGQGRFNEQFF.

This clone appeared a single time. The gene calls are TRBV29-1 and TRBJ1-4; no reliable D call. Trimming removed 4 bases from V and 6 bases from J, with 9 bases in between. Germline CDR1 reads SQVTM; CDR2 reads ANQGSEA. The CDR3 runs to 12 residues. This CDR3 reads CSVAGFDEKLFF. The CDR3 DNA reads TGCAGCGTTGCGGGGTTCGATGAAAAACTGTTTTTT.